This is a list of T cell receptor beta chains from one sample in a study of blood T cell repertoires in COVID-19. Profiled with immunoSEQ multiplex PCR; TCRdb holds only in-frame clones, not every one. The table includes fewer than 300,000 clones, about 82% detected once. The material sequenced was peripheral blood. The receptors shown here come from a man aged 45-65 years with active or convalescent COVID-19. CDR3s include the opening cysteine and the closing phenylalanine or tryptophan. The D gene is left open where the match is weak. The size field is filled for only some rows; it gives once, few, many or a size class.

V gene: TRBV7-9
clone size: NA
D gene: NA
J gene: TRBJ1-4
CDR3 protein: CASSLSEEKLFF
CDR3 DNA: TGTGCCAGCAGCTTAAGTGAGGAAAAACTGTTTTTT

V gene: TRBV2
clone size: NA
D gene: TRBD2
J gene: TRBJ2-1
CDR3 protein: CASMRSGKENEQFF
CDR3 DNA: TGTGCCAGCATGCGTAGCGGGAAAGAAAATGAGCAGTTCTTC

V gene: TRBV5-1
clone size: NA
D gene: NA
J gene: TRBJ2-7
CDR3 protein: CASSLGPGSYEQYF
CDR3 DNA: TGCGCCAGCAGCTTGGGGCCAGGGTCGTACGAGCAGTACTTC

V gene: TRBV7-9
clone size: NA
D gene: TRBD2
J gene: TRBJ2-7
CDR3 protein: CASSSSFGGGRWHEQYF
CDR3 DNA: TGTGCCAGCAGCTCAAGTTTCGGGGGCGGGAGGTGGCACGAGCAGTACTTC

V gene: TRBV7-9
clone size: NA
D gene: TRBD2
J gene: TRBJ2-3
CDR3 protein: CASSFWTSGTDTQYF
CDR3 DNA: TGTGCCAGCAGCTTCTGGACTAGCGGCACAGATACGCAGTATTTT

V gene: TRBV2
clone size: once
D gene: NA
J gene: TRBJ2-1
CDR3 protein: CASSDRPSGTGYEQFF
CDR3 DNA: TGTGCCAGCAGTGATCGGCCCAGCGGAACTGGGTATGAGCAGTTCTTC

V gene: TRBV19
clone size: NA
D gene: TRBD1
J gene: TRBJ2-1
CDR3 protein: CASSPMGQGRSSYNEQFF
CDR3 DNA: TGTGCCAGTAGTCCCATGGGACAGGGTAGGAGCTCCTACAATGAGCAGTTCTTC

V gene: TRBV7-9
clone size: NA
D gene: TRBD2
J gene: TRBJ2-1
CDR3 protein: CASSLLPGGTSISYNEQFF
CDR3 DNA: TGTGCCAGCAGCTTGCTCCCCGGCGGGACTAGCATATCCTACAATGAGCAGTTCTTC

V gene: TRBV28
clone size: NA
D gene: NA
J gene: TRBJ1-3
CDR3 protein: CASSPAGTKPGNTIYF
CDR3 DNA: TGTGCCAGCAGCCCGGCGGGCACTAAGCCGGGAAACACCATATATTTT

V gene: TRBV29-1
clone size: NA
D gene: NA
J gene: TRBJ2-3
CDR3 protein: CSVVTRATSTDTQYF
CDR3 DNA: TGCAGCGTTGTGACGAGGGCCACTAGCACAGATACGCAGTATTTT

V gene: TRBV7-8
clone size: NA
D gene: NA
J gene: TRBJ2-7
CDR3 protein: CASSPTRRAEQYF
CDR3 DNA: TGTGCCAGCAGCCCCACCAGGCGGGCGGAGCAGTACTTC

V gene: TRBV7-8
clone size: NA
D gene: NA
J gene: TRBJ2-7
CDR3 protein: CASSLGGTTWEQYF
CDR3 DNA: TGTGCCAGCAGCTTAGGAGGTACTACGTGGGAGCAGTACTTC

V gene: TRBV7-2
clone size: NA
D gene: NA
J gene: TRBJ2-3
CDR3 protein: CASSLRGGPTDTQYF
CDR3 DNA: TGTGCCAGCAGCTTGAGGGGAGGCCCCACAGATACGCAGTATTTT

V gene: TRBV9
clone size: NA
D gene: NA
J gene: TRBJ2-7
CDR3 protein: CASSPQGTSYEQYF
CDR3 DNA: TGTGCCAGCAGCCCGCAGGGAACCTCCTACGAGCAGTACTTC

V gene: TRBV27
clone size: NA
D gene: TRBD2
J gene: TRBJ2-2
CDR3 protein: CASSLNSGMGTGELFF
CDR3 DNA: TGTGCCAGCAGTTTAAATAGCGGGATGGGCACCGGGGAGCTGTTTTTT

V gene: TRBV7-6
clone size: NA
D gene: NA
J gene: TRBJ2-1
CDR3 protein: CASSLVWAAGYNEQFF
CDR3 DNA: TGTGCCAGCAGCTTAGTCTGGGCAGCTGGATACAATGAGCAGTTCTTC

V gene: TRBV5-6
clone size: NA
D gene: NA
J gene: TRBJ2-7
CDR3 protein: CASSSSRGGYEQYF
CDR3 DNA: TGTGCCAGCAGCTCTAGCAGAGGGGGCTACGAGCAGTACTTC

V gene: TRBV5-1
clone size: NA
D gene: NA
J gene: TRBJ1-3
CDR3 protein: CASSSGRPPSSGNTIYF
CDR3 DNA: TGCGCCAGCAGCTCGGGGAGGCCGCCGAGCTCTGGAAACACCATATATTTT

V gene: TRBV30
clone size: few
D gene: NA
J gene: TRBJ1-1
CDR3 protein: CAFLDRLNTEAFF
CDR3 DNA: TGTGCCTTCCTAGACAGACTGAACACTGAAGCTTTCTTT

V gene: TRBV7-9
clone size: NA
D gene: NA
J gene: TRBJ1-6
CDR3 protein: CASNERVGSSYNSPLHF
CDR3 DNA: TGTGCCAGCAACGAAAGGGTTGGGAGCTCCTATAATTCACCCCTCCACTTT

V gene: TRBV19
clone size: few
D gene: NA
J gene: TRBJ2-7
CDR3 protein: CASSAYRGARVAQYF
CDR3 DNA: TGTGCCAGTAGTGCCTACAGAGGTGCGAGGGTCGCGCAGTACTTC

V gene: TRBV6-1
clone size: NA
D gene: TRBD2
J gene: TRBJ2-3
CDR3 protein: CASSAPSGRAGNTQYF
CDR3 DNA: TGTGCCAGCAGTGCCCCTAGCGGGAGGGCCGGGAATACGCAGTATTTT

V gene: TRBV18
clone size: NA
D gene: NA
J gene: TRBJ1-1
CDR3 protein: CASSPSSGFFEPFF
CDR3 DNA: TGTGCCAGCTCACCAAGTTCGGGTTTTTTCGAACCTTTCTTT

V gene: TRBV29-1
clone size: NA
D gene: NA
J gene: TRBJ1-2
CDR3 protein: CSVASGEYGYTF
CDR3 DNA: TGCAGCGTTGCATCTGGGGAGTATGGCTACACCTTC

V gene: TRBV5-1
clone size: once
D gene: TRBD1
J gene: TRBJ2-3
CDR3 protein: CASSFPQPTGVDTQYF
CDR3 DNA: TGCGCCAGCAGCTTTCCCCAGCCGACAGGGGTGGATACGCAGTATTTT

V gene: TRBV4-3
clone size: NA
D gene: NA
J gene: TRBJ1-3
CDR3 protein: CASSQAPPGSAGNTIYF
CDR3 DNA: TGCGCCAGCAGCCAAGCCCCCCCCGGTAGCGCTGGAAACACCATATATTTT

V gene: TRBV7-2
clone size: NA
D gene: NA
J gene: TRBJ2-3
CDR3 protein: CASSPARPGTDTQYF
CDR3 DNA: TGTGCCAGCAGCCCCGCGAGGCCGGGGACAGATACGCAGTATTTT

V gene: TRBV29-1
clone size: NA
D gene: TRBD2
J gene: TRBJ2-7
CDR3 protein: CSVERGGYEQYF
CDR3 DNA: TGCAGCGTTGAGCGGGGGGGGTACGAGCAGTACTTC

V gene: TRBV11-3
clone size: NA
D gene: TRBD2
J gene: TRBJ2-2
CDR3 protein: CASGLAAGELFF
CDR3 DNA: TGTGCCAGCGGACTAGCCGCCGGGGAGCTGTTTTTT

V gene: TRBV3-1/TRBV3-2
clone size: NA
D gene: NA
J gene: TRBJ2-1
CDR3 protein: CASSQRGLSYNEQFF
CDR3 DNA: TGTGCCAGCAGCCAAAGGGGCCTCTCCTACAATGAGCAGTTCTTC

V gene: TRBV20-1
clone size: NA
D gene: TRBD1
J gene: TRBJ2-1
CDR3 protein: CSASRAVGQGDYNEQFF
CDR3 DNA: TGCAGTGCTAGTCGCGCGGTGGGACAGGGAGACTACAATGAGCAGTTCTTC

V gene: TRBV18
clone size: NA
D gene: NA
J gene: TRBJ2-3
CDR3 protein: CASSPNSRGADTQYF
CDR3 DNA: TGTGCCAGCTCACCAAATAGTAGAGGTGCAGATACGCAGTATTTT

V gene: TRBV30
clone size: NA
D gene: TRBD2
J gene: TRBJ2-1
CDR3 protein: CAWVGLAGVGEQFF
CDR3 DNA: TGTGCCTGGGTGGGACTAGCGGGAGTAGGTGAGCAGTTCTTC

V gene: TRBV7-9
clone size: few
D gene: TRBD1
J gene: TRBJ1-2
CDR3 protein: CASSLGPRQGGGYTF
CDR3 DNA: TGTGCCAGCAGCTTAGGTCCCCGACAGGGAGGCGGCTACACCTTC

V gene: TRBV4-1
clone size: few
D gene: NA
J gene: TRBJ2-1
CDR3 protein: CAATRAGRGDNEQFF
CDR3 DNA: TGCGCCGCCACCCGAGCTGGGCGGGGCGACAATGAGCAGTTCTTC

V gene: TRBV6-7
clone size: NA
D gene: NA
J gene: TRBJ1-5
CDR3 protein: CASFLERRDLDQPQHF
CDR3 DNA: TGTGCCAGCTTCCTTGAACGGAGGGACCTAGATCAGCCCCAGCATTTT

V gene: TRBV2
clone size: few
D gene: NA
J gene: TRBJ1-5
CDR3 protein: CASSTDSFSPQHF
CDR3 DNA: TGTGCCAGCAGCACGGACAGTTTTTCGCCCCAGCATTTT

V gene: TRBV5-5
clone size: few
D gene: NA
J gene: TRBJ2-7
CDR3 protein: CASSLATSSYEQYF
CDR3 DNA: TGTGCCAGCAGCTTGGCAACGAGCTCCTACGAGCAGTACTTC

V gene: TRBV28
clone size: NA
D gene: NA
J gene: TRBJ2-3
CDR3 protein: CASSYESISTDTQYF
CDR3 DNA: TGTGCCAGCAGTTATGAGTCTATAAGCACAGATACGCAGTATTTT

V gene: TRBV21-1
clone size: NA
D gene: NA
J gene: TRBJ1-5
CDR3 protein: CASSKSVGRVGNQPQHF
CDR3 DNA: TGTGCCAGCAGCAAGTCTGTAGGCAGGGTAGGAAATCAGCCCCAGCATTTT

V gene: TRBV7-2
clone size: NA
D gene: NA
J gene: TRBJ2-7
CDR3 protein: CASSLNTGVGEQYF
CDR3 DNA: TGTGCCAGCAGCTTAAATACGGGGGTGGGAGAGCAGTACTTC

V gene: TRBV19
clone size: NA
D gene: NA
J gene: TRBJ2-7
CDR3 protein: CATSLAAKRSYEQYF
CDR3 DNA: TGTGCCACCAGTCTGGCGGCAAAGAGGTCCTACGAGCAGTACTTC

V gene: TRBV19
clone size: NA
D gene: NA
J gene: TRBJ2-7
CDR3 protein: CASSPGGYRGSYEQYF
CDR3 DNA: TGTGCCAGTAGTCCAGGAGGTTACAGAGGCTCCTACGAGCAGTACTTC

V gene: TRBV7-3
clone size: NA
D gene: TRBD1
J gene: TRBJ2-1
CDR3 protein: CASSLLGAGGDEQFF
CDR3 DNA: TGTGCCAGCAGCTTACTGGGGGCAGGGGGCGATGAGCAGTTCTTC

V gene: TRBV18
clone size: NA
D gene: TRBD1
J gene: TRBJ1-2
CDR3 protein: CASSPGQIHGYTF
CDR3 DNA: TGTGCCAGCTCACCGGGACAGATCCATGGCTACACCTTC

V gene: TRBV5-1
clone size: NA
D gene: TRBD2
J gene: TRBJ2-1
CDR3 protein: CASQTSSGPEQFF
CDR3 DNA: TGCGCCAGCCAAACCTCTAGCGGCCCGGAGCAGTTCTTC

V gene: TRBV5-1
clone size: NA
D gene: TRBD1
J gene: TRBJ1-4
CDR3 protein: CASSWGTAAPNEKLFF
CDR3 DNA: TGCGCCAGCAGCTGGGGGACAGCGGCCCCGAATGAAAAACTGTTTTTT

V gene: TRBV12-5
clone size: NA
D gene: TRBD1
J gene: TRBJ1-2
CDR3 protein: CASGTGTGGLGYTF
CDR3 DNA: TGTGCTAGTGGAACCGGGACAGGGGGACTTGGCTACACCTTC